These 30 T cell receptor beta chains share one sample of origin, sequenced in a study of OX40 agonist ivuxolimab in advanced cancers. Data came from immunoSEQ multiplex PCR; TCRdb stores just in-frame clones and leaves some out. The sample holds roughly 66,000 clones, approximately 90% seen once. Sequencing used CD4+ or CD8+ T cells sorted from blood, obtained in a trial of the OX40 agonist ivuxolimab. Source of these receptors: an adult with an advanced solid tumor such as melanoma, head and neck, liver or kidney cancer.

In regard to this clone: Different DNA sequences within this sample yield the same CDR3. This chain connects TRBV15 to TRBJ1-4, with D perhaps TRBD1 (6 bases). This CDR3 has 14 residues. V was shortened by 0 bases and J by 8 bases, with 10 bases between the two germline ends. Germline loops: CDR1 LNHNV, CDR2 YYDKDF (reference sequence). CDR3 residues: CATSRDRGPEKLFF. The CDR3 region has the DNA TGTGCCACCAGCAGAGACAGGGGACCCGAAAAACTGTTTTTT.

The rearrangement uses TRBV14 and TRBJ2-7; 7 bases are a match to TRBD2. Germline assignment: CDR1 SGHDN and CDR2 FVKESK. The V and J ends lost 3 bases and 3 bases, in that order; junction bases with no gene match: 17. The CDR3 has 18 residues. In nucleotides, the CDR3 is TGTGCCAGCAGCCAGACCCCCTTAGGGAGCGGGGCCCACTACGAGCAGTACTTC. Translating it yields CASSQTPLGSGAHYEQYF.

The V and J genes are TRBV19 and TRBJ1-1; a possible D gene is TRBD1 (6 bases). Per germline, CDR1 LNHDA and CDR2 SQIVND (reference sequence). Trimming removed 0 bases from V and 2 bases from J, with 10 bases in between. CDR3 length: 15 residues. The CDR3, as DNA: TGTGCCAGTAGTATAGAGCGGACAGCTAACACTGAAGCTTTCTTT. This encodes CASSIERTANTEAFF.

This chain connects TRBV5-4 to TRBJ1-3, with D perhaps matching TRBD1 (5 bases). Germline-derived CDR1 and CDR2 are SGHNT and YYREEE (reference sequence). The V gene lost 4 bases and the J gene lost 0 bases, with 17 bases spanning the gap. This CDR3 comprises 17 residues. CDR3 sequence reads: CASSPQTGGGSGNTIYF. CDR3 DNA sequence: TGTGCCAGCAGCCCCCAAACGGGGGGGGGCTCTGGAAACACCATATATTTT.

The gene calls are TRBV5-4 and TRBJ2-2; perhaps TRBD1 as D (5 bases). This CDR3 has 16 amino acids. Germline V lookup: CDR1 SGHNT, CDR2 YYREEE (reference sequence). Deletions cut 4 bases from V and 2 bases from J, with 15 bases between. The CDR3 spells CASSTGQGLNTGELFF. For the CDR3, the DNA is TGTGCCAGCAGCACCGGGCAGGGTTTAAACACCGGGGAGCTGTTTTTT.

The V and J genes are TRBV7-8 and TRBJ1-2, with a tentative D call TRBD1 (5 bases). The germline gives CDR1 SGHVS, CDR2 FQNEAQ. The CDR3 is made up of 13 amino acids. V lost 5 bases to trimming and J lost 7 bases, with 14 bases between them. Here the CDR3 DNA reads TGTGCCAGCAGCCCCAAGTGGGGGTTTGGCTACACCTTC. Protein product: CASSPKWGFGYTF.

V usage is TRBV7-2 and J usage is TRBJ2-2; a weak D match, TRBD1 (6 bases). This CDR3 spans 15 amino acids. CDR1 and CDR2 (germline): SGHTA, FQGNSA. Trimming removed 1 base at V and 1 base at J, with 7 bases between. In DNA, the CDR3 is TGTGCCAGCAGCTTAGTGACAGGGAACACCGGGGAGCTGTTTTTT. Encoded protein: CASSLVTGNTGELFF.

This clone showed up just once. The chain carries TRBV11-3 and TRBJ2-5; the D gene is possibly TRBD2 (5 bases). This CDR3 has 12 amino acids. V dropped 5 bases and J dropped 11 bases, with 15 bases sitting between them. Germline CDR1 reads SGHNT; CDR2 reads YENEEA. CDR3 sequence (DNA): TGTGCCAGCAGCGCCTATTTGCCGGGACAGTACTTC. Protein: CASSAYLPGQYF.

This clone was seen just once. The J gene is TRBJ1-2, the V gene TRBV28; D call uncertain. Trimming shortened V by 7 bases and J by 7 bases, and 13 bases separated the two germline ends. The V gene's germline CDR1 is MDHEN and CDR2 SYDVKM. This CDR3 region has 12 residues. This CDR3 is CASTRSRGGYTF. The CDR3 bases are TGTGCCAGCACCAGGTCCCGGGGTGGCTACACCTTC.

The chain links TRBV4-3 to TRBJ1-2, with 10 positions matching TRBD1. This CDR3 contains 15 residues. The V gene end was trimmed by 2 bases and the J gene end by 7 bases; junction bases not matched to a gene: 7. From germline, CDR1 is LGHNA and CDR2 YSLEER. CDR3 sequence: CASSQNRDRGFGYTF. The CDR3 nucleotides read TGCGCCAGCAGCCAAAACAGGGACAGGGGCTTTGGCTACACCTTC.

In its sample, this clone was seen once. The chain combines TRBV4-3 with TRBJ2-5; D gene uncertain. V lost 0 bases and J 1 base, leaving 6 bases between the germline ends. Per germline, CDR1 LGHNA and CDR2 YSLEER. The CDR3 is made up of 14 amino acids. CDR3 residues: CASSQDSSQETQYF. As DNA, the CDR3 is TGCGCCAGCAGCCAAGATTCCAGCCAAGAGACCCAGTACTTC.

The chain couples TRBV7-2 to TRBJ2-7; D possibly corresponds to TRBD2 (5 bases). The CDR3 spans 15 residues. Trimming shortened V by 0 bases and J by 1 base, and 10 bases separated the two germline ends. Germline lookup yields CDR1 SGHTA and CDR2 FQGNSA. CDR3 region: CASSLAGVGSYEQYF. The DNA for the CDR3 is TGTGCCAGCAGCTTAGCCGGGGTTGGTTCCTACGAGCAGTACTTC.

The gene calls are TRBV21-1 and TRBJ1-4. TRBV21-1 has pseudogene status. This CDR3 is built from 17 residues. The CDR3, as DNA: TGTGCCAGCAGCAAAGTCCGAGAGGGGGGCTCGAGTGAAAAACTGTTTTTT. Its translation is CASSKVREGGSSEKLFF.

The chain recombines TRBV5-1 with TRBJ2-7; weak D call: TRBD1 (5 bases). This CDR3 is 15 amino acids long. Trimming left V 8 bases short and J 2 bases short, with 20 bases between. CDR1 and CDR2 from the germline V gene are SGHRS and YFSETQ. CDR3 loop: CASQPDTRGTYEQYF. The CDR3 DNA reads as TGCGCCAGTCAACCGGACACCCGAGGCACCTACGAGCAGTACTTC.

The chain couples TRBV4-3 to TRBJ2-7; D is unclear. V was clipped by 0 bases and J by 6 bases, with 18 bases between them. In germline, CDR1 is LGHNA, CDR2 YSLEER. CDR3 size: 16 residues. As DNA, the CDR3 is TGCGCCAGCAGCCAAGAGTTGGGGTGGAGAGGTGGCGAGCAGTACTTC. Translated, it gives CASSQELGWRGGEQYF.

For the CDR3, the DNA is TGTGCCAGTAGTGGGGGAGGGGCCCCTAACTATGGCTACACCTTC. It codes for CASSGGGAPNYGYTF. This chain links TRBV19 with TRBJ1-2; tentatively, D is TRBD1 (5 bases). This CDR3 has 15 residues. V was clipped by 5 bases and J by 0 bases, with 13 bases between them. Germline V gives CDR1 LNHDA, CDR2 SQIVND (reference sequence).

V gene TRBV11-3 combines with J gene TRBJ2-5; the D gene is possibly TRBD1 (5 bases). The V end lost 5 bases, the J end lost 5 bases, and 12 bases lay between the germline ends. The CDR3 is 13 amino acids. Germline lookup yields CDR1 SGHNT and CDR2 YENEEA. CDR3 amino acids: CASSLSGRETQYF. DNA for the CDR3: TGTGCCAGCAGCCTATCAGGGCGGGAGACCCAGTACTTC.

This clone was observed once. The chain has TRBV11-2 and TRBJ2-4; tentatively, D is TRBD2 (5 bases). Germline loops: CDR1 SGHAT, CDR2 FQNNGV. This CDR3 region has 15 residues. The ends were cut back, 0 bases at V and 8 bases at J, with 14 bases in the middle. The CDR3 region has the DNA TGTGCCAGCAGCTTAGATACCGGGAACCAATACATTCAGTACTTC. The encoded protein is CASSLDTGNQYIQYF. Based on the CDR3 plus reference TRBV11-2 and TRBJ2-4, the full variable domain is EAGVAQSPRYKIIEKRQSVAFWCNPISGHATLYWYQQILGQGPKLLIQFQNNGVVDDSQLPKDRFSAERLKGVDSTLKIQPAKLEDSAVYLCASSLDTGNQYIQYFGAGTRLSVL.

This clone was detected once. This chain joins TRBV5-1 and TRBJ1-1; possibly TRBD1 for D (5 bases). Germline V CDR1 and CDR2: SGHRS, YFSETQ. V was shortened by 0 bases and J by 4 bases, with 16 bases between the two germline ends. The length of the CDR3 is 16 residues. CDR3 residues: CASSLEAGKASTEAFF. Written as DNA, the CDR3 is TGCGCCAGCAGCTTGGAGGCAGGGAAAGCTAGCACTGAAGCTTTCTTT.

The V and J genes are TRBV15 and TRBJ2-5; D not certain. This CDR3 region has 13 residues. Germline lookup yields CDR1 LNHNV and CDR2 YYDKDF (reference sequence). Trimming pared 0 bases from V and 4 bases from J, leaving 6 bases between. The chain's CDR3 is CATSRDLRETQYF. CDR3 in DNA: TGTGCCACCAGCAGAGATTTACGAGAGACCCAGTACTTC.

J is TRBJ1-5 and V is TRBV7-2; possible D gene TRBD1, 6 bases. V was cut by 8 bases and J by 3 bases, with 17 bases left in between. Germline CDR1 reads SGHTA; CDR2 reads FQGNSA. This CDR3 has 15 amino acids. CDR3 loop: CASSDSAWFNQPQHF. The DNA of the CDR3 is TGTGCCAGCTCGGACAGCGCGTGGTTCAATCAGCCCCAGCATTTT.

The gene calls are TRBV30 and TRBJ1-4, with 9 bases matching TRBD1. CDR1 is GTSNPN, CDR2 SVGIG, per germline (reference sequence). J was trimmed by 7 bases and V by 4 bases; bases with no gene match: 7. The CDR3 consists of 14 residues. The CDR3 DNA follows: TGTGCCTGGACAAAACAGGGGGCAAGTGAAAAACTGTTTTTT. It is translated as CAWTKQGASEKLFF. The full variable domain, completed using reference TRBV30 and TRBJ1-4, is SQTIHQWPATLVQPVGSPLSLECTVEGTSNPNLYWYRQAAGRGLQLLFYSVGIGQISSEVPQNLSASRPQDRQFILSSKKLLLSDSGFYLCAWTKQGASEKLFFGSGTQLSVL.

The V gene is TRBV7-2, the J gene TRBJ2-3; TRBD2 matches at 8 bases. The germline V gene encodes CDR1 SGHTA and CDR2 FQGNSA. The CDR3 is 19 residues long. J gave up 0 bases and V 1 base, and 12 bases lay outside the gene matches. This CDR3 reads CASSLESGRAPTSTDTQYF. The DNA of the CDR3 is TGTGCCAGCAGCTTAGAGAGCGGGAGAGCCCCTACTAGCACAGATACGCAGTATTTT.

This clone has only one observation. The V call is TRBV5-6, the J call TRBJ1-2; no clear D. V lost 7 bases, J lost 1 base, and 8 bases lay in between. Germline CDR1 SGHDT, CDR2 YYEEEE. The CDR3 is 12 amino acids. The chain's CDR3 is CASGERNYGYTF. The CDR3 bases are TGTGCCAGCGGTGAACGTAACTATGGCTACACCTTC.

V is TRBV5-1 and J is TRBJ2-2; weak D call: TRBD1 (5 bases). V dropped 3 bases and J dropped 3 bases, with 12 bases sitting between them. The CDR3 has 15 residues. Germline V gives CDR1 SGHRS, CDR2 YFSETQ. The CDR3: CASSYSGLDTGELFF. The DNA for the CDR3 is TGCGCCAGCAGCTATTCAGGGCTTGACACCGGGGAGCTGTTTTTT.

The rearrangement uses TRBV6-5 and TRBJ1-5, with 11 positions matching TRBD1. This CDR3 is 15 amino acids long. The V gene end was trimmed by 6 bases and the J gene end by 6 bases; junction bases not matched to a gene: 7. From germline, CDR1 is MNHEY and CDR2 SVGAGI. The chain's CDR3 is CASSYGQGASQPQHF. The CDR3 DNA reads TGTGCCAGCAGCTACGGACAGGGGGCGAGTCAGCCCCAGCATTTT.

This chain links TRBV6-6 with TRBJ1-6; possibly TRBD1 for D (6 bases). Trimming removed 5 bases at V and 7 bases at J, with 15 bases between. Germline V gene sequence: CDR1 MNHNY, CDR2 SVGAGI (reference sequence). This CDR3 contains 15 residues. In DNA, the CDR3 is TGTGCCAGCAGTCCCAACAGGGATCGAAATTCACCCCTCCACTTT. This gives the protein CASSPNRDRNSPLHF.

The chain links TRBV7-3 to TRBJ1-6, with 8 bases that match TRBD1. The trim removed 6 bases at V and 7 bases at J, leaving 5 bases unmatched. Germline V gene lookup returns CDR1 SGHTA and CDR2 FQGTGA. The CDR3 length is 14 residues. The CDR3 DNA sequence: TGTGCCAGCAGTCAAACAGGGGGGAATTCACCCCTCCACTTT. Translated: CASSQTGGNSPLHF.

V is TRBV5-6 and J is TRBJ2-2; 7 bases agree with TRBD1. Per the germline V gene, CDR1 is SGHDT and CDR2 is YYEEEE. V lost 3 bases, J lost 4 bases, and 3 bases stayed unmatched. This CDR3 is built from 14 residues. The CDR3 DNA follows: TGTGCCAGCAGCTCAGGGACAGTCACCGGGGAGCTGTTTTTT. Residues: CASSSGTVTGELFF.

The chain carries TRBV16 and TRBJ1-5, with a tentative D call TRBD1 (6 bases). The CDR3 runs 15 residues. Germline V gives CDR1 KGHSY, CDR2 FQNENV. V lost 6 bases and J 0 bases, leaving 12 bases between the germline ends. Here the CDR3 reads CASSPRGNSNQPQHF. The CDR3 DNA follows: TGTGCCAGCAGTCCCAGGGGTAATAGCAATCAGCCCCAGCATTTT.